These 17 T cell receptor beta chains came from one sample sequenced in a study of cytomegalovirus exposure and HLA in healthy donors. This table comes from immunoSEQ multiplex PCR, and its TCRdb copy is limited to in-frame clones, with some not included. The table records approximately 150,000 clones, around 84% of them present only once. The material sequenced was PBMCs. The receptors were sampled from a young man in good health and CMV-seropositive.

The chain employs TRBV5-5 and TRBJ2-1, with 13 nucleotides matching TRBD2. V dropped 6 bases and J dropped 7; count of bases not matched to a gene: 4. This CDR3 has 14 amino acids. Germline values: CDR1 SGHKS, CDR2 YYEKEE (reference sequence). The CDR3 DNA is TGTGCCAGCACGGGACTAGCGGGATTTAATGAGCAGTTCTTC. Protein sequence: CASTGLAGFNEQFF.

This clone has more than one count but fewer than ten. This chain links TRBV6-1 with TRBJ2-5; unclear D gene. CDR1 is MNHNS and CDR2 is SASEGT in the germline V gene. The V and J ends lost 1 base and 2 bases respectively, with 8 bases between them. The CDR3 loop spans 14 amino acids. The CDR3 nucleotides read TGTGCCAGCAGTGAAGGCCGAGATCAAGAGACCCAGTACTTC. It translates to CASSEGRDQETQYF.

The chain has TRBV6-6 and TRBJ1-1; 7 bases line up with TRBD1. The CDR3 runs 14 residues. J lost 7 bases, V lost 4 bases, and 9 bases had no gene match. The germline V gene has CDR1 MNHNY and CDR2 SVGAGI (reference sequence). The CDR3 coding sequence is TGTGCCAGCAGTTTTGGGACAGTTCAGGGTGAAGCTTTCTTT. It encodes CASSFGTVQGEAFF.

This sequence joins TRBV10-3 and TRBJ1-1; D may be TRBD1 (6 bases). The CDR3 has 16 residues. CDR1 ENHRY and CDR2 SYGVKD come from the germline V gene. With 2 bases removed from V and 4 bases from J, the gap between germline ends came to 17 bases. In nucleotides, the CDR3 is TGTGCCATCAGTGAGAAGTCGGGGGGCGCGGGCACTGAAGCTTTCTTT. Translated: CAISEKSGGAGTEAFF.

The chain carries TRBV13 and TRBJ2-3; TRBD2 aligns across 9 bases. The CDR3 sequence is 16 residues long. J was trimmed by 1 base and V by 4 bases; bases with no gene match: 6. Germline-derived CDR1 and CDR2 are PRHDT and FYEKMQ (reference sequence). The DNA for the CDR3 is TGTGCCAGCAGCTCTAGTCGCGGGAGGGGCACAGATACGCAGTATTTT. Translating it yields CASSSSRGRGTDTQYF.

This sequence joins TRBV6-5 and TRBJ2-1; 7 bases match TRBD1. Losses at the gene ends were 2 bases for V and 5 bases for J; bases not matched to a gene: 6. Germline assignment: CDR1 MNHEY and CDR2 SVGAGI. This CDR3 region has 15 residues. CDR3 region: CASSYLTGLNNEQFF. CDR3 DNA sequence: TGTGCCAGCAGTTACCTGACAGGGCTAAACAATGAGCAGTTCTTC.

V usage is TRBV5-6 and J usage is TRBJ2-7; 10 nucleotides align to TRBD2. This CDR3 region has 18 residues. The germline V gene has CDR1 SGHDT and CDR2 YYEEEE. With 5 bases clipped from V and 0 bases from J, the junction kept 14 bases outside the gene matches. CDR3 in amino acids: CASRSSGRAFQPSYEQYF. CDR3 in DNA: TGTGCCAGCAGATCGAGCGGGAGGGCCTTCCAGCCCTCCTACGAGCAGTACTTC.

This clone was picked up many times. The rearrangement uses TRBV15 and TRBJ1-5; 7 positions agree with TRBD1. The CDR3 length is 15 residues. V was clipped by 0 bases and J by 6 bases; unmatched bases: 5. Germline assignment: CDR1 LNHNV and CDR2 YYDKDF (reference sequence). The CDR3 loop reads CATSRDLEGAQPQHF. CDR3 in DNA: TGTGCCACCAGCAGAGATTTGGAGGGGGCTCAGCCCCAGCATTTT.

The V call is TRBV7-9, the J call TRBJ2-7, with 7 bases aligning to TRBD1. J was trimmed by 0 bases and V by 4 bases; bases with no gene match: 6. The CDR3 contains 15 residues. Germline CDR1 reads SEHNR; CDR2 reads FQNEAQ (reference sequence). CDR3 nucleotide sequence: TGTGCCAGCAGCTCTCACAGGGGTCGCTCCTACGAGCAGTACTTC. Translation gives CASSSHRGRSYEQYF.

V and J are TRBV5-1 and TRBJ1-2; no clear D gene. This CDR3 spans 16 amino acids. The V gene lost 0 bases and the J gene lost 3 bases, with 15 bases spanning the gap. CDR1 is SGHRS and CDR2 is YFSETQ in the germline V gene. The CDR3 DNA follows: TGCGCCAGCAGCTTGGAGGGTGGGGAGGTTTACTATGGCTACACCTTC. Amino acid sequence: CASSLEGGEVYYGYTF.

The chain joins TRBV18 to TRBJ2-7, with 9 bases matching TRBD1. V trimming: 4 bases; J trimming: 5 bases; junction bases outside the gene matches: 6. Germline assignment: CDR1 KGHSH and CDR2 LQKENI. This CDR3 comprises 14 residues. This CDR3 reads CASSLGQGANEQYF. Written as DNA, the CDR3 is TGTGCCAGCTCACTGGGACAGGGAGCCAACGAGCAGTACTTC. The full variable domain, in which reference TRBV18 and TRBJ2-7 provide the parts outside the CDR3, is NAGVMQNPRHLVRRRGQEARLRCSPMKGHSHVYWYRQLPEEGLKFMVYLQKENIIDESGMPKERFSAEFPKEGPSILRIQQVVRGDSAAYFCASSLGQGANEQYFGPGTRLTVT.

The CDR3 DNA is TGTGCCAGCAGCTTGGATCCAGCGGGATCCTACAATGAGCAGTTCTTC. Its translation is CASSLDPAGSYNEQFF. The V and J genes are TRBV5-5 and TRBJ2-1, with 7 bases aligning to TRBD2. Germline trimming cut 0 bases from V and 1 base from J; bases unmatched to any gene: 4. This CDR3 region has 16 residues. Germline V gives CDR1 SGHKS, CDR2 YYEKEE (reference sequence).

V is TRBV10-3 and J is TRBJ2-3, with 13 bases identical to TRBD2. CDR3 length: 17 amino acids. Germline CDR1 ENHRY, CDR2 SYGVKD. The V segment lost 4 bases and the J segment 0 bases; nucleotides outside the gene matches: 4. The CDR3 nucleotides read TGTGCCATCAGTGGGACTAGCGGGGGTTCTAGCACAGATACGCAGTATTTT. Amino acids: CAISGTSGGSSTDTQYF.

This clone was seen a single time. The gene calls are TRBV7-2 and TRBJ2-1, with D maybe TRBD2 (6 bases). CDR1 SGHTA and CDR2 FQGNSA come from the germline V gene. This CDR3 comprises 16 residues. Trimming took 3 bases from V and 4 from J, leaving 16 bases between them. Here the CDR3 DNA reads TGTGCCAGCAGCTTGGCTCTCGGGGCGGGATACAATGAGCAGTTCTTC. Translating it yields CASSLALGAGYNEQFF. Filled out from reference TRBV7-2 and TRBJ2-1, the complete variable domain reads GAGVSQSPSNKVTEKGKDVELRCDPISGHTALYWYRQSLGQGLEFLIYFQGNSAPDKSGLPSDRFSAERTGGSVSTLTIQRTQQEDSAVYLCASSLALGAGYNEQFFGPGTRLTVL.

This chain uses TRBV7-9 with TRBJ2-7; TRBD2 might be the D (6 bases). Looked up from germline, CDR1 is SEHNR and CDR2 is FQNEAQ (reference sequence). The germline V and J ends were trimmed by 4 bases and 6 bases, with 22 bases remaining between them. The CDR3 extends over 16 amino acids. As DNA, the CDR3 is TGTGCCAGCAGCTCCGAGAGCGGGTTGAGATCGTTCGAGCAGTACTTC. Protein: CASSSESGLRSFEQYF. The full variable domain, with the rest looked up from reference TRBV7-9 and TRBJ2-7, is DTGVSQNPRHKITKRGQNVTFRCDPISEHNRLYWYRQTLGQGPEFLTYFQNEAQLEKSRLLSDRFSAERPKGSFSTLEIQRTEQGDSAMYLCASSSESGLRSFEQYFGPGTRLTVT.

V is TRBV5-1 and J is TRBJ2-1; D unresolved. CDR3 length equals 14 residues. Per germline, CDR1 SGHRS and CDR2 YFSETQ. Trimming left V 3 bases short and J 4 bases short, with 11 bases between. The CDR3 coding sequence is TGCGCCAGCAGCTATGCGCCGTCATACAATGAGCAGTTCTTC. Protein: CASSYAPSYNEQFF.

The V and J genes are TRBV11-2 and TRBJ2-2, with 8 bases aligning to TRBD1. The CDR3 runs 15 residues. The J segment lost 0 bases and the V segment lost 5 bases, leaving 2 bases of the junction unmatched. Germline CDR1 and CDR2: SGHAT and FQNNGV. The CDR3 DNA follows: TGTGCCAGCAGCCGGGACAGGACGAACACCGGGGAGCTGTTTTTT. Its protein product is CASSRDRTNTGELFF. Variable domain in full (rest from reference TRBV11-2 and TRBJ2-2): EAGVAQSPRYKIIEKRQSVAFWCNPISGHATLYWYQQILGQGPKLLIQFQNNGVVDDSQLPKDRFSAERLKGVDSTLKIQPAKLEDSAVYLCASSRDRTNTGELFFGEGSRLTVL.